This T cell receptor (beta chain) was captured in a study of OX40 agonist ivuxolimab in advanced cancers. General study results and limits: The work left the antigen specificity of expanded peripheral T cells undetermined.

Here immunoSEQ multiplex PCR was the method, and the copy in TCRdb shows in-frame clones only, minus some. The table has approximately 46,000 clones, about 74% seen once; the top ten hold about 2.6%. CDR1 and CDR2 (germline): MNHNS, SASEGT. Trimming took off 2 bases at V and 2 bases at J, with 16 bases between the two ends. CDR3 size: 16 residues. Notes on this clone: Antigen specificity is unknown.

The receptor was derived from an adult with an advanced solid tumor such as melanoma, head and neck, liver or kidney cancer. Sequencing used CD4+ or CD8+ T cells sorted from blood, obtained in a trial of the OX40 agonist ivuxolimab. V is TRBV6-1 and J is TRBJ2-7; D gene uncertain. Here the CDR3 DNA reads TGTGCCAGCAGTGAACGGTCGGGCCGGCTTGCCTACGAGCAGTACTTC. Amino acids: CASSERSGRLAYEQYF.